This T cell receptor (beta chain) was captured in a study of blood T cells in healthy people across ages. The use of a sample-barcoded 5' primer and a J-beta primer mix characterized a second PCR of 7 to 11 cycles. CDR3-containing paired-end reads numbered at least 3 million in each sample. TCRdb re-analysed the 5' RACE reads in MiXCR, keeping a single row per CDR3 protein. Among some 1.5 million distinct CDR3 sequences listed, 28% were seen once. Peripheral blood, about 9.4 milliliters per donor, was collected. The specimen was blood. This sequence originates from a woman aged 30 to 39 in good health.

CDR3 sequence reads: CAISDVQDPRETQYF. For the CDR3, the DNA is TGTGCCATCAGCGACGTACAGGACCCGCGGGAGACCCAGTACTTC. The chain carries TRBV10-3 and TRBJ2-5; D perhaps matches TRBD1 (5 bases). The length of the CDR3 is 15 residues. V dropped 6 bases and J dropped 5 bases, with 19 bases sitting between them. The V gene's germline CDR1 is ENHRY and CDR2 SYGVKD.